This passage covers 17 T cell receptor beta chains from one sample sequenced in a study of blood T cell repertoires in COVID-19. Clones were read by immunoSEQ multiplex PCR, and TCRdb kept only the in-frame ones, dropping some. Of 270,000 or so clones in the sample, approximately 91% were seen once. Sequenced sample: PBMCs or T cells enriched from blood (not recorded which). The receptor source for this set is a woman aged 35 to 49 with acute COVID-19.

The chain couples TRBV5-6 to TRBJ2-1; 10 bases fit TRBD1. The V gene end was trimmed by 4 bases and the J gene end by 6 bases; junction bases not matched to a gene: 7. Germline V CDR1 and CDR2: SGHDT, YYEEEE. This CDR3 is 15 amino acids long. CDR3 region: CASSPDRDRGNEQFF. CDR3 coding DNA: TGTGCCAGCAGCCCAGACCGGGACAGGGGCAATGAGCAGTTCTTC.

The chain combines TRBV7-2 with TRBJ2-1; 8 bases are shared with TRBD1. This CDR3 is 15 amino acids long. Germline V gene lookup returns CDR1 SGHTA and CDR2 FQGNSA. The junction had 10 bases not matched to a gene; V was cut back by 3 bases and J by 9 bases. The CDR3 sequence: CASSFAQGAGFEQFF. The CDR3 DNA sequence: TGTGCCAGCAGCTTTGCGCAGGGGGCCGGATTTGAGCAGTTCTTC.

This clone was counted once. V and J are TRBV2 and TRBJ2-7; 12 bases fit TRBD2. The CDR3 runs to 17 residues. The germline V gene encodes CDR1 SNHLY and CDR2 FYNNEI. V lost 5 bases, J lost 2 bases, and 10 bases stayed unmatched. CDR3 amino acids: CASSTTGGLAGTYEQYF. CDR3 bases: TGTGCCAGCAGTACGACAGGGGGACTAGCGGGTACCTACGAGCAGTACTTC.

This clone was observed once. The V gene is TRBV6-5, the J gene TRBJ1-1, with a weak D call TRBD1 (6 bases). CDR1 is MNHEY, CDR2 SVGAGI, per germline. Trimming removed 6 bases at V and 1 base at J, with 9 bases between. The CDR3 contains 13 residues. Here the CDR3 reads CASRQGPNTEAFF. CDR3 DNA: TGTGCCAGCAGACAGGGACCGAACACTGAAGCTTTCTTT.

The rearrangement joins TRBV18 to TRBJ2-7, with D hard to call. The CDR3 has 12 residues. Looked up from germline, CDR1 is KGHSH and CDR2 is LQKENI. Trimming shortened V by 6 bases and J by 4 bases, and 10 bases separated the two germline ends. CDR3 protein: CASSPAGYEQYF. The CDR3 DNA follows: TGTGCCAGCTCGCCTGCAGGATACGAGCAGTACTTC.

CDR3 protein: CASGLREAHGYTF. The CDR3 bases are TGTGCTAGTGGTTTGAGGGAGGCCCACGGCTACACCTTC. The chain is built from TRBV12-5 and TRBJ1-2; D is undetermined. Trimming stripped 2 bases from V and 8 bases from J, with 12 bases between. Germline values: CDR1 LGHNT, CDR2 FRNRAP. CDR3 length equals 13 residues.

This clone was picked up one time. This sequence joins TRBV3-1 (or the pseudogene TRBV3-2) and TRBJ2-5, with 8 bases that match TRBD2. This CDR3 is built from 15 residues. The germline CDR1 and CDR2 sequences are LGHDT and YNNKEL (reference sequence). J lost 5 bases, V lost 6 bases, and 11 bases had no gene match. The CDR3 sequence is CASSRGGTRTETQYF. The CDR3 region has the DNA TGTGCCAGCAGTCGTGGTGGGACTAGGACCGAGACCCAGTACTTC.

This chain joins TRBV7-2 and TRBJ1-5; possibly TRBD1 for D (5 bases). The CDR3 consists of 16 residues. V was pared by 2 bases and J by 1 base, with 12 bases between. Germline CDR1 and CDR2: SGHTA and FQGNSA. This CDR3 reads CASSLFAGYSNQPQHF. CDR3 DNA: TGTGCCAGCAGCTTATTCGCAGGGTACAGCAATCAGCCCCAGCATTTT.

This CDR3 is CASENDRGNTDTQYF. In nucleotides, the CDR3 is TGTGCCAGCGAGAACGACAGGGGGAATACAGATACGCAGTATTTT. The chain joins TRBV2 to TRBJ2-3; 9 positions match TRBD1. The CDR3 length is 15 residues. The V and J ends lost 8 bases and 3 bases, in that order; junction bases with no gene match: 9. CDR1 SNHLY and CDR2 FYNNEI come from the germline V gene.

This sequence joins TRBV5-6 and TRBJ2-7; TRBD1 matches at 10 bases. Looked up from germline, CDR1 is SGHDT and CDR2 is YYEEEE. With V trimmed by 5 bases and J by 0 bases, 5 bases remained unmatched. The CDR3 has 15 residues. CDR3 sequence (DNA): TGTGCCAGCAGTCCCGGGACAGGGGTCTCCTACGAGCAGTACTTC. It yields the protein CASSPGTGVSYEQYF.

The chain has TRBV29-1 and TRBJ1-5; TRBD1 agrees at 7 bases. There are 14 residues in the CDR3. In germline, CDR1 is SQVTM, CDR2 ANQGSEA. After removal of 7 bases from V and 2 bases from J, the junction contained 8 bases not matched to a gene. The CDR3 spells CSAQTGWGNQPQHF. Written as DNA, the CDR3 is TGCAGCGCTCAGACAGGGTGGGGCAATCAGCCCCAGCATTTT.

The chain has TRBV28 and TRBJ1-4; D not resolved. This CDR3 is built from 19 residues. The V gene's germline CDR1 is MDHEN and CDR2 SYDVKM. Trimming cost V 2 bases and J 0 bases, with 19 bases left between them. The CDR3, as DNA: TGTGCCAGCAGTTTAAGGATGTACAGTTTCTCTTCAACTAATGAAAAACTGTTTTTT. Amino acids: CASSLRMYSFSSTNEKLFF. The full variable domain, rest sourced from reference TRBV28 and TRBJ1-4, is DVKVTQSSRYLVKRTGEKVFLECVQDMDHENMFWYRQDPGLGLRLIYFSYDVKMKEKGDIPEGYSVSREKKERFSLILESASTNQTSMYLCASSLRMYSFSSTNEKLFFGSGTQLSVL.

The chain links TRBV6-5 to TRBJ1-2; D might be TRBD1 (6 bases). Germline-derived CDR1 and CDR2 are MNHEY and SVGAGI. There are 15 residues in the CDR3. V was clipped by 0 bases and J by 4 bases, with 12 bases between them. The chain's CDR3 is CASSYSRTGTYGYTF. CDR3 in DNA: TGTGCCAGCAGTTACTCGCGCACAGGGACCTATGGCTACACCTTC.

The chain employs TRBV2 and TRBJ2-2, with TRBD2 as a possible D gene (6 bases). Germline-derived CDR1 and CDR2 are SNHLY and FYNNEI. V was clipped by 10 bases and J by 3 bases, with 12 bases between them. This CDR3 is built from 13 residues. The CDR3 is CAIPGTYTGELFF. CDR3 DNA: TGTGCCATTCCCGGGACTTACACCGGGGAGCTGTTTTTT.

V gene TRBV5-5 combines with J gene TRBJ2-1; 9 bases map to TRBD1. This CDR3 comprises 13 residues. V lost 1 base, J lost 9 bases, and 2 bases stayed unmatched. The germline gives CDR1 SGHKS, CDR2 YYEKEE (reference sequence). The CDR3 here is CASSLTGGFEQFF. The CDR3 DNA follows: TGTGCCAGCAGCTTGACAGGGGGCTTTGAGCAGTTCTTC.

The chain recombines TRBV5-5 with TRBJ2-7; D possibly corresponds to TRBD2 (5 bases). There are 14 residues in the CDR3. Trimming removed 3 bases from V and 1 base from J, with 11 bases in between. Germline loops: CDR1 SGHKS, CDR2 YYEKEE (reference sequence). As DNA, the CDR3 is TGTGCCAGCAGCTCGGACTTGCTATCCTACGAGCAGTACTTC. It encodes CASSSDLLSYEQYF.

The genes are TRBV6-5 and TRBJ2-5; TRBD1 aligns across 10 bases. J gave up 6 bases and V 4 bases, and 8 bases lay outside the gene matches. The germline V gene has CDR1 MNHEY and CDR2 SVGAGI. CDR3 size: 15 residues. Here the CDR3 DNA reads TGTGCCAGCAGTTCCCATGACAGGGGGCCAAAGACCCAGTACTTC. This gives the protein CASSSHDRGPKTQYF.